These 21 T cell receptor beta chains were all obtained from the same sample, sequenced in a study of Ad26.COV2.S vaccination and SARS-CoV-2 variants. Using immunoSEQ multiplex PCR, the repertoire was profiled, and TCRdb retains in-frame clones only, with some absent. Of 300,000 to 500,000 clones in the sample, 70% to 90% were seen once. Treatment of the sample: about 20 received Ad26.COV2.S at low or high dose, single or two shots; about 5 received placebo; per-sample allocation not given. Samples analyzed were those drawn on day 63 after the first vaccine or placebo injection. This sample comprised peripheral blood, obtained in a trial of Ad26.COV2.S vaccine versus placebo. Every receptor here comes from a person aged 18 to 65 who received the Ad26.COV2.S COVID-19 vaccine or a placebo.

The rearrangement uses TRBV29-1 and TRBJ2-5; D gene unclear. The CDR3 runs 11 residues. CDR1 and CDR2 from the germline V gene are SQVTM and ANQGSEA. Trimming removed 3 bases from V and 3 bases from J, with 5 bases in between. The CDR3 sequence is CSVEGKETQYF. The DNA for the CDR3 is TGCAGCGTTGAGGGCAAAGAGACCCAGTACTTC.

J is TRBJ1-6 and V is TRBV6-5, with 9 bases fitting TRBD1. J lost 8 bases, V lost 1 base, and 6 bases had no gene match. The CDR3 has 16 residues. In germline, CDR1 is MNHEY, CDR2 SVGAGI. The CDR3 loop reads CASSYFGTGRYSPLHF. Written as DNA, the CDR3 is TGTGCCAGCAGTTACTTCGGGACAGGGAGATATTCACCCCTCCACTTT.

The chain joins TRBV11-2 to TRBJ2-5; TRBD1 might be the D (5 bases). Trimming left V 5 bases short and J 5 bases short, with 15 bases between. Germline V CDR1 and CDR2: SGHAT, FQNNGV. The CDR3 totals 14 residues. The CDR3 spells CASSNSQGFETQYF. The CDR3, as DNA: TGTGCCAGCAGCAATTCTCAGGGTTTCGAGACCCAGTACTTC.

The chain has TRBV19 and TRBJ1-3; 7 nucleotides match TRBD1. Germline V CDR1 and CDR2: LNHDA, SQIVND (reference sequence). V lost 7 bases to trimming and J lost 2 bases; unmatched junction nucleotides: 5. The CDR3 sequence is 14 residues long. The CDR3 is CASTERGPGNTIYF. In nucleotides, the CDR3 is TGTGCCAGTACCGAGAGGGGGCCTGGAAACACCATATATTTT.

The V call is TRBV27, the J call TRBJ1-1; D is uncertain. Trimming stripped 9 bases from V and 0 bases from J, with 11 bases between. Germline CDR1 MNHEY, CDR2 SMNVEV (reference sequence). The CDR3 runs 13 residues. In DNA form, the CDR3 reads TGTGCCAGTAATTTAGTTTTGAACACTGAAGCTTTCTTT. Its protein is CASNLVLNTEAFF.

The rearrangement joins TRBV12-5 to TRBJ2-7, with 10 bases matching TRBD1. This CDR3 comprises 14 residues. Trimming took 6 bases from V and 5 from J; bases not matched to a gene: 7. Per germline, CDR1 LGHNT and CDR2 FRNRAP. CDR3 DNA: TGTGCTAGTGGGTCCGGGACAGGGGATAACGAGCAGTACTTC. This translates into CASGSGTGDNEQYF.

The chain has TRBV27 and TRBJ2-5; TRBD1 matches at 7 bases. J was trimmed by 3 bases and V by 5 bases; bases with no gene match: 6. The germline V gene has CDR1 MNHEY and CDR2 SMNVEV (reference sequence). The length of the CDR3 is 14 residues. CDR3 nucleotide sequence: TGTGCCAGCAGTAAACATACAGGGGAAGAGACCCAGTACTTC. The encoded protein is CASSKHTGEETQYF.

CDR3 sequence reads: CASSIWGGREKLFF. The CDR3 nucleotides read TGTGCCAGCAGCATTTGGGGCGGGAGGGAAAAACTGTTTTTT. The gene calls are TRBV7-2 and TRBJ1-4; TRBD1 is a possible D gene (5 bases). V dropped 5 bases and J dropped 8 bases, with 15 bases sitting between them. Germline V gene data show CDR1 as SGHTA and CDR2 as FQGNSA. The CDR3 runs 14 residues.

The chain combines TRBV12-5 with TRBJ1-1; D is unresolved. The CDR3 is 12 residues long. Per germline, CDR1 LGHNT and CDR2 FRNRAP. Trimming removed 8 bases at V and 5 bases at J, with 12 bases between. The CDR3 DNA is TGTGCTAGTTCAGAAGCGGGGACTGAAGCTTTCTTT. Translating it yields CASSEAGTEAFF.

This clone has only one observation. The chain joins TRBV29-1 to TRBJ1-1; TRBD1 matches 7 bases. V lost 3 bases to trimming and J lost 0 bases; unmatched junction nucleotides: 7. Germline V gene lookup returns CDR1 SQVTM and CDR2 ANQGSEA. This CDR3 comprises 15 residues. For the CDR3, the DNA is TGCAGCGTTGATCGGAACAGGGGAGTGAACACTGAAGCTTTCTTT. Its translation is CSVDRNRGVNTEAFF.

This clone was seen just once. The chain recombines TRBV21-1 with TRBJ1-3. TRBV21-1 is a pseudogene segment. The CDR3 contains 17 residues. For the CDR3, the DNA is TGTGCCAGCAGCAAATCGGGCGAAATGAACTCTGGAAACACCATATATTTT. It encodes CASSKSGEMNSGNTIYF.

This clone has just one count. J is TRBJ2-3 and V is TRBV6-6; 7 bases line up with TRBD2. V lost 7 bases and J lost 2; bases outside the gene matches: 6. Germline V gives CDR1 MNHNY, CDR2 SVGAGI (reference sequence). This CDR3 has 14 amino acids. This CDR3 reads CASNQAGITDTQYF. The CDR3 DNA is TGTGCCAGCAACCAAGCGGGGATCACAGATACGCAGTATTTT.

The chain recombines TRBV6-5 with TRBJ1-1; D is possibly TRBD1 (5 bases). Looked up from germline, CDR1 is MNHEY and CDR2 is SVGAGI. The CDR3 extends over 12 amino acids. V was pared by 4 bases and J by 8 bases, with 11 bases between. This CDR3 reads CASSSRQSEAFF. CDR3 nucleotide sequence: TGTGCCAGCAGTTCGAGACAGTCCGAAGCTTTCTTT.

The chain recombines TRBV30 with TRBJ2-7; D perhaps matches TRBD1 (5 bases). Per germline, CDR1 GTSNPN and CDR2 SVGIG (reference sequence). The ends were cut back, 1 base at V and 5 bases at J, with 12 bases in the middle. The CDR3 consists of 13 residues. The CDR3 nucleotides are TGTGCCTGGAGTGGGTACAGGAGCCACGAGCAGTACTTC. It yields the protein CAWSGYRSHEQYF.

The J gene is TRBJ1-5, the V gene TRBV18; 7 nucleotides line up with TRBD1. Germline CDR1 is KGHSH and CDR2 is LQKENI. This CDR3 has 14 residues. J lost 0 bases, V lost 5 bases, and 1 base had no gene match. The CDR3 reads CASSGTDSNQPQHF. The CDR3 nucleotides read TGTGCCAGCTCAGGGACAGATAGCAATCAGCCCCAGCATTTT.

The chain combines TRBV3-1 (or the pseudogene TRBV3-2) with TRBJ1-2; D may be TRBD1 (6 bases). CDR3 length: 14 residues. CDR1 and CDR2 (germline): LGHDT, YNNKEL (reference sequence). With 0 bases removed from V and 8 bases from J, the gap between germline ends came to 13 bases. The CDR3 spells CASSQDVTGGGYTF. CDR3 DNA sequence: TGTGCCAGCAGCCAAGATGTGACAGGAGGCGGCTACACCTTC.

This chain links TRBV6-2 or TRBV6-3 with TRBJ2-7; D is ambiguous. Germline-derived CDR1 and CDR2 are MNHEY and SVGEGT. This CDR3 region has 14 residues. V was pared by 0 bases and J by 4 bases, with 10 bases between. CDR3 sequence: CASSYSSSVYEQYF. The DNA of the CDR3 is TGTGCCAGCAGTTACTCGTCGTCGGTATACGAGCAGTACTTC.

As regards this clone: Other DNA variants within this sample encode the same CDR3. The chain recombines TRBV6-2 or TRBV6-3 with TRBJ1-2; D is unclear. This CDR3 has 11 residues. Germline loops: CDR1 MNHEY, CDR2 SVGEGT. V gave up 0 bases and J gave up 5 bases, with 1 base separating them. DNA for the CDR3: TGTGCCAGCAGTTACTCTTATGGCTACACCTTC. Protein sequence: CASSYSYGYTF.

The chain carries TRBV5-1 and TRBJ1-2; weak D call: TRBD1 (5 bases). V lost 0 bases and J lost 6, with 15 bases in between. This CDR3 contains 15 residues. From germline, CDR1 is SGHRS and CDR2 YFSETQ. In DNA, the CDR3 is TGCGCCAGCAGCTTGGCCGGCAGGGAAAGGAATGGCTACACCTTC. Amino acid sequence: CASSLAGRERNGYTF.

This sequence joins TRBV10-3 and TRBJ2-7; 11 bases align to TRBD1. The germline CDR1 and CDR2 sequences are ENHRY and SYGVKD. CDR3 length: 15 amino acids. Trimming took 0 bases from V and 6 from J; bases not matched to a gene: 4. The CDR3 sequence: CAISESGTGGAEQYF. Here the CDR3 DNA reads TGTGCCATCAGTGAGTCCGGGACAGGGGGTGCCGAGCAGTACTTC.

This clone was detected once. Written as DNA, the CDR3 is TGTGCCAGCAGCTTTAGAGGGATGAACACTGAAGCTTTCTTT. This encodes CASSFRGMNTEAFF. This rearrangement joins TRBV7-8 to TRBJ1-1; D unresolved. This CDR3 spans 14 amino acids. Germline V CDR1 and CDR2: SGHVS, FQNEAQ. The V and J ends lost 3 bases and 0 bases respectively, with 8 bases between them.